This T cell receptor (beta chain) was sequenced during a study of T cell repertoires in ileal Crohn's disease (dated by TCRdb to the late 2010s). Notes on the research overall: Median disease duration was approximately 8 years, and roughly 35% of patients were identified as active smokers at the time of surgery. Every patient underwent surgery because of a complication, which was stricturing disease in approximately 61% and penetrating disease in 39%. The TCR repertoire was analysed in fewer than 65 patients with Crohn's disease drawn from a prospective multicentre cohort. About half of the patients received postoperative therapy: some 12 received thiopurines and roughly 19 received anti-TNF agents. A total of approximately 150 mucosal samples from some 57 patients were sequenced, collected from several sites on the surgical specimen and at postoperative endoscopy. Biopsies taken from the proximal margin of the surgical specimen made up the MI samples. For commercial TCRB immunosequencing, about 0.45 micrograms of biopsy DNA were submitted for each sample. The study was conducted in parallel with a multicentre cohort that was designed to identify predictors of early endoscopic recurrence following ileocolonic resection. A Rutgeerts score above i0 was used to define endoscopic postoperative recurrence. Overall study outcomes, separate from this receptor: A significantly higher proportion of clonal expansions was observed in active smokers at surgery than in non-smokers (approximately 28% vs 17%, p=0.02). Only a subgroup of patients, of unstated size, had mucosal CD4 and CD8 T cells sorted and sequenced. Compared with CD4 T cells, sorted CD8 T cells held more high-frequency clones, which suggests that the mucosal expansions were mostly CD8. Endoscopic recurrence was found to be associated with higher high-frequency clone percentages at surgery, and recurrence was observed in all patients with clonality above 26.8% (18/57).

Interpreted using the paper, the time point label stands for: proximal margin of the surgical specimen (macroscopically non-inflamed). Adults with ileal or ileocolonic Crohn's disease for whom ileocolonic resection was indicated were considered eligible. Before DNA extraction, whole ileal mucosal biopsies were kept frozen at -80 degrees C. A TRizol-based method was used to extract genomic DNA from the frozen whole biopsies, and the DNA was quantified with a NanoDrop 2000 spectrophotometer. About this clone itself: Its cognate antigen has yet to be identified. Per-base quality was not reported, and no clone a single base away is much larger than it. Other DNA sequences in the sample encode the same CDR3.

The CDR3 covers 14 residues, taking in both the cysteine and the phenylalanine. Of all the DNA, just the CDR3 is kept, 42 bases in frame from base 1. Cut back by 1 base and 2 bases, the V and J ends lie 8 bases apart. The CDR1 and CDR2 encoded by the germline V gene are LGHNA and YSLEER. Libraries were prepared through the immunoSEQ multiplex PCR assay. Adaptive Biotechnology amplified the CDR3 regions from genomic DNA with a two-step multiplex PCR designed to control amplification bias. The first PCR used primers for every V and J gene segment; the second PCR added barcodes and Illumina adapters. CDR3 libraries were sequenced using an Illumina instrument. The original methods were these. The analysis used both the pipelines supplied by the vendor and custom analysis of the raw data in R/Bioconductor with R version 3.3.0. Clonality, which ranges from 0 to 1, was calculated as the inverse of the normalised Shannon entropy across all productive clones. High-frequency clones were defined as the repertoire share of the top 100 clones, retaining only clones passing a 95% confidence test. Repertoire diversity was measured with the Simpson index, and overlap between samples was measured with the Morisita-Horn index. TCRdb took this table from immuneACCESS and kept in-frame rearrangements with V and J called. Such tables lack part of the clones; where checked against another copy, unresolved V genes explain under half of the gap, and the rest is unexplained. V and J calls and clone size are those listed in that table; D and trimming were worked out from the DNA. The sample data list thousands of clones, and roughly 70% of these were observed just once. The ten largest clones capture 35% to 45% of the sample.

The specimen sequenced was ileal tissue. The source is an adult with Crohn's disease. This sequence uses TRBV4-3 and TRBJ1-1, with the D gene too uncertain to name. The CDR3 protein is CASSQVTVNTEAFF. The DNA reads TGCGCCAGCAGCCAAGTAACAGTTAACACTGAAGCTTTCTTT.